This TCR beta chain was sequenced for a study of blood T cells in healthy people across ages. Findings and limits, study-wide: Naive CD4+ cell counts and diversity both ran higher in long-lived than in aged donors. As age increased, TCR beta diversity per million T cells fell in a roughly linear fashion.

Using a J-beta primer mix together with a sample-barcoded 5' primer, a second PCR was run for about 6 to 12 cycles. Every single cDNA molecule received a tag from a template-switch adaptor with 12 random nucleotides. TCRdb re-derived calls from the 5' RACE reads in MiXCR, one entry per CDR3 protein. The sample has roughly 730,000 distinct CDR3 sequences, more than 50% seen once. There were healthy Caucasian individuals from Russia, aged roughly 6 to 100, serving as donors. This CDR3 region has 16 residues. This clonotype was recorded once. Its antigen is unidentified. This clonotype was obtained from a man aged 35 to 55 in good health. The chain employs TRBV12-3 or TRBV12-4 and TRBJ2-4, with a tentative D call TRBD1 (5 bases). Near its end, the DNA agrees better with TRBJ2-7, so the J call may be wrong. Sequenced: blood. CDR3 amino acids: CASSLGRQMRNYEQYF. The CDR3 region has the DNA TGTGCCAGCAGTTTAGGCCGACAGATGAGGAACTACGAGCAGTACTTC.